This TCR beta chain is drawn from a study of cytomegalovirus exposure and HLA in healthy donors. With 6 bases clipped from V and 0 bases from J, the junction kept 2 bases outside the gene matches. The CDR3 covers 15 residues. Germline V gene sequence: CDR1 LNHDA, CDR2 SQIVND (reference sequence). General study findings and limits: Productive status was seen about 90% or about 30% of the time for most TCR beta V segments in an earlier analysis. Analyzed later, most CMV-associated TCR beta chains appeared HLA-restricted. The study labeled more than 150 TCR beta chains cytomegalovirus-associated.

Points on this clone: The antigen is unknown.

PCR was performed using 60 Vbeta and 13 Jbeta primers. Authors' analysis steps: Approximately 73 million unique TCR beta chains, 8.5 million to 14 million shared, were counted in a later analysis. Only in-frame clones appear in the TCRdb table, and some are missing; sequencing was by immunoSEQ multiplex PCR. V and J calls and clone size are copied from that table; D and trimming were computed from the DNA. The sample gives under 150,000 clones, approximately 84% of which show up once; approximately 1.8% is in the top ten. Sequences were obtained from PBMCs. The chain joins TRBV19 to TRBJ2-1; TRBD2 matches at 10 bases. The TCR sequence derives from a woman in her thirties or forties in good health and CMV-seronegative. The CDR3 region is CASSPSGSSYNEQFF. CDR3 nucleotides: TGTGCCAGTAGCCCTAGCGGGAGCTCCTACAATGAGCAGTTCTTC.